This paragraph covers one TCR beta chain sequence. The antigen remains undetermined. The sample belongs to a study of T cell repertoires in cytomegalovirus infection. The CDR3 has 16 amino acids. Trimming removed 6 bases from V and 3 bases from J, with 17 bases in between. CDR1 is MNHNY and CDR2 is SVGAGI in the germline V gene (reference sequence). MiXCR was run by TCRdb on the reads, yielding one entry per CDR3 protein. The sample lists about 920,000 distinct CDR3 sequences; roughly 30% were seen once. The chain employs TRBV6-6 and TRBJ2-2, with a possible D match to TRBD1 (5 bases). This specimen was cultured CD8+ T cells from PBMCs, taken from culture after CMV antigen stimulation. This TCR was sampled from a human donor in good health (CMV status not recorded). Some clones in this sample may be carry-over from other donors' samples. The CDR3 DNA follows: TGTGCCAGCAGCCCGAACGGACACACATACACCGGGGAGCTGTTTTTT. Translation gives CASSPNGHTYTGELFF.